The 9 T cell receptor beta chains given below trace back to one sample, sequenced in a study of cytomegalovirus exposure and HLA in healthy donors. It was with 60 Vbeta and 13 Jbeta primers that the PCR ran. The data were produced by immunoSEQ multiplex PCR, yet TCRdb's version contains in-frame clones alone and is incomplete. The profile shows about 96,000 clones, 50% to 80% of them singletons. The sequencing sample was made of PBMCs. The receptors were sampled from a man aged 55-75 years in good health and CMV-seronegative.

The chain couples TRBV27 to TRBJ1-2, with 8 bases that match TRBD1. CDR3 length: 15 amino acids. The germline V gene encodes CDR1 MNHEY and CDR2 SMNVEV (reference sequence). The V gene end was trimmed by 3 bases and the J gene end by 7 bases; junction bases not matched to a gene: 10. This CDR3 is CASSFRLARGLGYTF. The CDR3 DNA follows: TGTGCCAGCAGTTTTAGGTTGGCCAGGGGGCTTGGCTACACCTTC.

This clone was seen more than once but under ten times. The rearrangement joins TRBV4-2 to TRBJ2-7, with TRBD2 identical over 10 bases. The length of the CDR3 is 17 residues. Germline V gives CDR1 LGHNA, CDR2 YNFKEQ. The ends lost 0 bases at V and 3 bases at J; junction bases unmatched: 8. CDR3 sequence (DNA): TGTGCCAGCAGCCAAGATCCGATCGGGACTAGCGTCTACGAGCAGTACTTC. It yields the protein CASSQDPIGTSVYEQYF.

J is TRBJ2-7 and V is TRBV5-1; D gene unclear. The germline V gene encodes CDR1 SGHRS and CDR2 YFSETQ. This CDR3 has 14 residues. With 0 bases removed from V and 3 bases from J, the gap between germline ends came to 10 bases. CDR3 nucleotides: TGCGCCAGCAGCTTGGCCACAGACGACTACGAGCAGTACTTC. Protein: CASSLATDDYEQYF.

This rearrangement joins TRBV6-1 to TRBJ1-2, with D unclear. The CDR3 has 15 amino acids. The germline CDR1 and CDR2 sequences are MNHNS and SASEGT. V was cut by 1 base and J by 0 bases, with 9 bases left in between. CDR3 bases: TGTGCCAGCAGTGAAGTTCAAGGAGCTAACTATGGCTACACCTTC. It encodes CASSEVQGANYGYTF.

This chain links TRBV9 with TRBJ2-3, with TRBD2 matching 8 bases. This CDR3 contains 16 residues. With V trimmed by 1 base and J by 2 bases, 6 bases remained unmatched. Germline V gene sequence: CDR1 SGDLS, CDR2 YYNGEE. CDR3 residues: CASSVTGTRHTDTQYF. Here the CDR3 DNA reads TGTGCCAGCAGCGTAACCGGGACTAGACACACAGATACGCAGTATTTT.

The chain has TRBV11-2 and TRBJ1-5, with no clear D. CDR3 size: 15 residues. Trimming removed 1 base from V and 2 bases from J, with 9 bases in between. Per germline, CDR1 SGHAT and CDR2 FQNNGV. CDR3 protein: CASSLGGGRNQPQHF. The CDR3 nucleotides are TGTGCCAGCAGCTTAGGTGGAGGTCGCAATCAGCCCCAGCATTTT. Supplemented by reference TRBV11-2 and TRBJ1-5, the full variable domain reads EAGVAQSPRYKIIEKRQSVAFWCNPISGHATLYWYQQILGQGPKLLIQFQNNGVVDDSQLPKDRFSAERLKGVDSTLKIQPAKLEDSAVYLCASSLGGGRNQPQHFGDGTRLSIL.

This rearrangement joins TRBV19 to TRBJ2-2; D call uncertain. The ends were cut back, 4 bases at V and 2 bases at J, with 8 bases in the middle. The germline V gene has CDR1 LNHDA and CDR2 SQIVND (reference sequence). The CDR3 loop spans 14 amino acids. The CDR3 DNA reads as TGTGCCAGTAGTAACTCCCAAAACACCGGGGAGCTGTTTTTT. Amino acids: CASSNSQNTGELFF.

This rearrangement joins TRBV30 to TRBJ2-1; 8 nucleotides match TRBD2. Looked up from germline, CDR1 is GTSNPN and CDR2 is SVGIG (reference sequence). Trimming cost V 1 base and J 8 bases; bases outside gene matches: 4. The length of the CDR3 is 13 residues. In DNA, the CDR3 is TGTGCCTGGAGTGCTAGCGGGCGAGATGAGCAGTTCTTC. It specifies CAWSASGRDEQFF. Variable domain in full (rest from reference TRBV30 and TRBJ2-1): SQTIHQWPATLVQPVGSPLSLECTVEGTSNPNLYWYRQAAGRGLQLLFYSVGIGQISSEVPQNLSASRPQDRQFILSSKKLLLSDSGFYLCAWSASGRDEQFFGPGTRLTVL.

The gene calls are TRBV5-4 and TRBJ2-5, with a possible D match to TRBD2 (6 bases). This CDR3 region has 14 residues. V lost 2 bases and J lost 5, with 13 bases in between. CDR1 is SGHNT and CDR2 is YYREEE in the germline V gene (reference sequence). Here the CDR3 DNA reads TGTGCCAGCAGCTTCAGCGGGTCCATCGAGACCCAGTACTTC. It specifies CASSFSGSIETQYF.